This T cell receptor beta chain was sequenced for a study of Ad26.COV2.S vaccination and SARS-CoV-2 variants. Study summary: Ad26.COV2.S shots went into the muscle once or twice, 56 days apart.

Looked up from germline, CDR1 is LGHNA and CDR2 is YNFKEQ. Trimming took 0 bases from V and 6 from J, leaving 12 bases between them. The CDR3 has 16 residues. Treatment described: 15 to 20 received Ad26.COV2.S at low or high dose, single or two shots; about 5 received placebo; per-sample allocation not given. The samples were gathered on day 63 after the first injection of vaccine or placebo. Spike of the Wuhan-strain SARS-CoV-2 was expressed by an Ad26 vector, which formed the vaccine. The study, taken as a whole, reports: Total T cell responses may have been underestimated by the TCR breadth and depth analyses. Placebo recipients showed lower spike-specific TCR breadth than vaccinees.

The protocol was immunoSEQ multiplex PCR, while the TCRdb copy is restricted to in-frame clones and leaves out a portion. The table records about half a million clones, roughly nine tenths of them present only once. On this clone: Its antigen is not known.

The sample was peripheral blood, taken in a trial of Ad26.COV2.S vaccine versus placebo. The clonotype originates from a person aged 18-65 years who received the Ad26.COV2.S COVID-19 vaccine or a placebo. This sequence joins TRBV4-2 and TRBJ1-6, with D uncertain. The CDR3 spells CASSQDPAPANSPLHF. The CDR3 DNA is TGTGCCAGCAGCCAAGATCCGGCGCCGGCTAATTCACCCCTCCACTTT.